One and the same sample provided the 15 T cell receptor beta chains below, sequenced in a study of T cell responses to AZD1222 COVID-19 vaccine (dated by TCRdb to the early 2020s). Library generation was performed with the immunoSEQ multiplex PCR assay. TCRdb took this table from immuneACCESS and kept in-frame rearrangements with V and J called. Such tables lack part of the clones; where checked against another copy, unresolved V genes explain under half of the gap, and the rest is unexplained. The sample table holds 120,000 to 150,000 clones, of which 70% to 90% were seen once. The ten top clones hold more than 3% of the sample. This specimen's time point label, per the study, means: baseline before first vaccination. Taken with the paper, the label for treatment or condition translates to: meningococcal conjugate vaccine given as trial control. The source was peripheral blood, collected on day 0 of MenACWY control vaccination. Source of these receptors: an adult in good health.

V gene TRBV28 combines with J gene TRBJ1-5; D is possibly TRBD1 (5 bases). Trimming left V 1 base short and J 1 base short, with 14 bases between. Germline V CDR1 and CDR2: MDHEN, SYDVKM. CDR3 size: 17 residues. CDR3 in DNA: TGTGCCAGCAGTTTATCCCGGGGCGCAGGAAGCAATCAGCCCCAGCATTTT. This sequence encodes CASSLSRGAGSNQPQHF.

This clone was counted between two and nine times. V gene TRBV7-2 combines with J gene TRBJ1-5; tentatively, D is TRBD1 (5 bases). The germline CDR1 and CDR2 sequences are SGHTA and FQGNSA. Trimming shortened V by 4 bases and J by 5 bases, and 18 bases separated the two germline ends. The CDR3 covers 16 residues. CDR3 nucleotide sequence: TGTGCCAGCAGCTGGAGGGGAGGGGCAGGTCATCAGCCCCAGCATTTT. Amino acids: CASSWRGGAGHQPQHF.

V usage is TRBV30 and J usage is TRBJ1-1; D unclear. The CDR3 is 13 residues long. Between the trimmed V and J ends, which lost 1 base and 0 bases, there was a span of 6 bases. Germline V CDR1 and CDR2: GTSNPN, SVGIG (reference sequence). The CDR3 DNA is TGTGCCTGGAGTGCGACCCTGAACACTGAAGCTTTCTTT. Translated, it gives CAWSATLNTEAFF.

This rearrangement joins TRBV6-1 to TRBJ1-5; D is undetermined. V gave up 0 bases and J gave up 2 bases, with 5 bases separating them. Germline CDR1 MNHNS, CDR2 SASEGT. The length of the CDR3 is 14 residues. CDR3 sequence (DNA): TGTGCCAGCAGTGAAGCCTATGGCAATCAGCCCCAGCATTTT. It is translated as CASSEAYGNQPQHF.

The chain combines TRBV18 with TRBJ1-1; tentatively, D is TRBD1 (5 bases). CDR1 is KGHSH and CDR2 is LQKENI in the germline V gene. Trimming removed 4 bases at V and 1 base at J, with 19 bases between. The CDR3 sequence is 17 residues long. This CDR3 is CASSLTLQAYSNTEAFF. CDR3 in DNA: TGTGCCAGCTCACTCACTCTACAGGCCTACTCGAACACTGAAGCTTTCTTT. The full variable domain, its missing parts supplied by reference TRBV18 and TRBJ1-1, is NAGVMQNPRHLVRRRGQEARLRCSPMKGHSHVYWYRQLPEEGLKFMVYLQKENIIDESGMPKERFSAEFPKEGPSILRIQQVVRGDSAAYFCASSLTLQAYSNTEAFFGQGTRLTVV.

This clone was seen just once. The chain couples TRBV24-1 to TRBJ1-1, with D unclear. Trimming pared 3 bases from V and 4 bases from J, leaving 11 bases between. This CDR3 spans 14 amino acids. The germline gives CDR1 KGHDR, CDR2 SFDVKD. The CDR3 nucleotides are TGTGCCACCAGTGATGGCTCCCGGGGCACTGAAGCTTTCTTT. Translating it yields CATSDGSRGTEAFF.

This clone was recorded once. The chain has TRBV6-5 and TRBJ1-3; the match to TRBD1 covers 7 bases. The CDR3 runs to 14 residues. Germline loops: CDR1 MNHEY, CDR2 SVGAGI. V trimming: 4 bases; J trimming: 2 bases; junction bases outside the gene matches: 2. In nucleotides, the CDR3 is TGTGCCAGCAGTTTCGACAGGGCTGGAAACACCATATATTTT. The encoded protein is CASSFDRAGNTIYF.

This chain connects TRBV9 to TRBJ2-3; no definite D call. Trimming shortened V by 3 bases and J by 5 bases, and 7 bases separated the two germline ends. There are 12 residues in the CDR3. From germline, CDR1 is SGDLS and CDR2 YYNGEE. The CDR3: CASSAMEDTQYF. The CDR3 bases are TGTGCCAGCAGCGCGATGGAAGATACGCAGTATTTT.

V gene TRBV19 combines with J gene TRBJ1-5; D perhaps matches TRBD1 (5 bases). Germline lookup yields CDR1 LNHDA and CDR2 SQIVND (reference sequence). V lost 0 bases and J lost 0, with 18 bases in between. The CDR3 totals 19 residues. The CDR3 DNA reads TGTGCCAGTAGTATAGATCGGGCCGAGACAGCTTATAGCAATCAGCCCCAGCATTTT. This translates into CASSIDRAETAYSNQPQHF.

V usage is TRBV24-1 and J usage is TRBJ1-3; D not resolved. The ends were cut back, 5 bases at V and 1 base at J, with 8 bases in the middle. The CDR3 extends over 14 amino acids. Per the germline V gene, CDR1 is KGHDR and CDR2 is SFDVKD. CDR3 residues: CATSATGSGNTIYF. The CDR3 nucleotides read TGTGCCACCAGTGCGACGGGTTCTGGAAACACCATATATTTT.

V gene TRBV7-2 combines with J gene TRBJ2-2, with D unclear. V lost 3 bases to trimming and J lost 1 base, with 12 bases between them. The CDR3 loop spans 16 amino acids. Germline V gives CDR1 SGHTA, CDR2 FQGNSA. The CDR3 loop is CASSFQAPKNTGELFF. CDR3 sequence (DNA): TGTGCCAGCAGCTTCCAGGCCCCCAAGAACACCGGGGAGCTGTTTTTT.

The chain carries TRBV18 and TRBJ2-2, with D maybe TRBD1 (6 bases). V lost 2 bases and J 4 bases, leaving 11 bases between the germline ends. Germline V gives CDR1 KGHSH, CDR2 LQKENI. The CDR3 spans 15 residues. DNA of the CDR3: TGTGCCAGCTCACCAATCGGACAGCTCACCGGGGAGCTGTTTTTT. Protein product: CASSPIGQLTGELFF.

This clone was picked up one time. The CDR3 nucleotides read TGCGCCAGCAGCGATCCTCGACAGGGGAGTGTTGAAAAACTGTTTTTT. It yields the protein CASSDPRQGSVEKLFF. The rearrangement joins TRBV5-1 to TRBJ1-4, with TRBD1 matching 8 bases. Germline V gene sequence: CDR1 SGHRS, CDR2 YFSETQ. The J segment lost 7 bases and the V segment lost 4 bases, leaving 12 bases of the junction unmatched. CDR3 size: 16 residues.

The chain has TRBV5-1 and TRBJ2-5; D remains ambiguous. There are 16 residues in the CDR3. Deletions cut 0 bases from V and 2 bases from J, with 14 bases between. From germline, CDR1 is SGHRS and CDR2 YFSETQ. The CDR3 spells CASSLGLSEIQETQYF. The CDR3, as DNA: TGCGCCAGCAGCTTGGGCTTATCGGAGATACAAGAGACCCAGTACTTC. The full variable domain, its missing parts supplied by reference TRBV5-1 and TRBJ2-5, is KAGVTQTPRYLIKTRGQQVTLSCSPISGHRSVSWYQQTPGQGLQFLFEYFSETQRNKGNFPGRFSGRQFSNSRSEMNVSTLELGDSALYLCASSLGLSEIQETQYFGPGTRLLVL.

The chain links TRBV11-2 to TRBJ1-1; D is unresolved. The CDR3 is made up of 13 amino acids. V was pared by 7 bases and J by 1 base, with 10 bases between. CDR1 is SGHAT, CDR2 FQNNGV, per germline. DNA for the CDR3: TGTGCCAGCACCCTCGTCCGGAACACTGAAGCTTTCTTT. It is translated as CASTLVRNTEAFF.